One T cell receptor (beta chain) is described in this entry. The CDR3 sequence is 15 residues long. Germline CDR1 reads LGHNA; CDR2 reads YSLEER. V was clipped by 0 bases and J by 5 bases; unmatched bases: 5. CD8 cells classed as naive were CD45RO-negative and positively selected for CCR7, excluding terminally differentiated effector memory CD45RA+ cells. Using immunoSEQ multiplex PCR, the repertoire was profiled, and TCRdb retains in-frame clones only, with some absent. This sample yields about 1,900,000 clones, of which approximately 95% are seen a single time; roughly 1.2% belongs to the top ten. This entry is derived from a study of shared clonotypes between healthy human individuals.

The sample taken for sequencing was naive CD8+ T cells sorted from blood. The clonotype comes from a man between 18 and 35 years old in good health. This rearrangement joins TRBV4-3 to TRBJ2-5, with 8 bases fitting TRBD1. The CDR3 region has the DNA TGCGCCAGCAGCCAAGAGGACAGGGTATGGGAGACCCAGTACTTC. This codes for CASSQEDRVWETQYF.